This T cell receptor (beta chain) was profiled in a study of T cells after yellow fever vaccination (dated by TCRdb to the late 2010s). About the investigation overall: The SMART-Seq v4 Ultra Low Input RNA kit was used to prepare libraries from fractions with low cell numbers. To follow T-cell clones before and after primary and booster YFV17D yellow fever vaccination, bulk TCR alpha and beta repertoires were sequenced over time. The cohort comprised two healthy male donors, one aged 18 to 30 and one aged 30 to 40 years. Blood samples were taken at several timepoints before and after primary and secondary immunization, and bulk PBMC replicates and cell subsets were isolated.

In this sample, this clonotype turned up many times. Its recognized antigen is unknown. No much larger clonotype is one base removed from it; base qualities were not supplied. Synthesis of TCR cDNA relied on 5'RACE template switching, a step that introduced a universal primer site along with unique molecular identifiers. cDNA synthesis was primed from both the TCR alpha and TCR beta constant segments. Libraries were amplified in two PCR steps, with sample barcodes and sequencing adapters added in the second step. Sequencing of libraries was done on Illumina HiSeq 2500 (2x100 bp) or NovaSeq (2x150 bp). As for how the authors treated the data: MIGEC handled demultiplexing of reads and collapsing into UMI consensus sequences, while MiXCR performed V(D)J alignment. Vaccine-responding clonotypes were identified with edgeR using replicate PBMC samples, with FDR below 0.01 and a log2 fold change above 5 up to day 15 being required. Each bulk clonotype received a CD4 or CD8 identity based on whether the sequenced CD4 or CD8 repertoire contained that clonotype at higher abundance. The public reads were run again by TCRdb, first through fastp at Q25 and then through MiXCR, and only productive beta chains were kept. When rows share a CDR3 protein, they turn into one entry using the most common DNA and genes. The V and J calls follow TCRdb's processing rather than the paper's. The sample yields 450,000 to 650,000 distinct CDR3 sequences; just over 20% were counted once. Roughly a sixth of the sample is held by the ten biggest clonotypes.

The CDR3 contains 13 residues, cysteine and phenylalanine counted. The sequence is cut down to CDR3 DNA, 39 bases in frame from base 1. The germline ends are 6 bases apart after V is trimmed by 2 bases and J by 3 bases. The paper's findings and limits, for the study overall: Most clones expanded after primary vaccination were re-detected after the booster (96% of CD4 and roughly 87% of CD8), suggesting broad memory maintenance. Compared with the primary T-cell response, the secondary T-cell response was weaker but faster, peaking on day 5 rather than day 15. Only a couple of donors were included in the study, so the extent to which the findings can be generalized is limited. FACS-sorted repertoires could contain abundant contaminating clonotypes from the bulk population, so computational filtering was required. A small share of clonotypes was detected in both CD4 and CD8 compartments, with the overlap likely arising from convergent recombination.

Explained via the paper, the treatment or condition label denotes: live attenuated yellow fever vaccine strain. At every blood-draw timepoint, two biological replicates of bulk PBMCs were collected. PBMCs were isolated from peripheral blood using a standard Ficoll-Paque protocol. RNA was extracted with TriZol from bulk PBMCs, CD4 and CD8 fractions, and dextramer-positive and dextramer-negative fractions. The sequence came from a young man who received the YFV17D yellow fever vaccine. The chain is made from TRBV12-3 or TRBV12-4 and TRBJ2-3, with the D gene not clear enough to name. The material was PBMCs, obtained roughly 20 days after the first yellow fever vaccination. DNA sequence: TGTGCCAGCAGTTTATCAGTTACAGATACGCAGTATTTT. Translated, this is CASSLSVTDTQYF.